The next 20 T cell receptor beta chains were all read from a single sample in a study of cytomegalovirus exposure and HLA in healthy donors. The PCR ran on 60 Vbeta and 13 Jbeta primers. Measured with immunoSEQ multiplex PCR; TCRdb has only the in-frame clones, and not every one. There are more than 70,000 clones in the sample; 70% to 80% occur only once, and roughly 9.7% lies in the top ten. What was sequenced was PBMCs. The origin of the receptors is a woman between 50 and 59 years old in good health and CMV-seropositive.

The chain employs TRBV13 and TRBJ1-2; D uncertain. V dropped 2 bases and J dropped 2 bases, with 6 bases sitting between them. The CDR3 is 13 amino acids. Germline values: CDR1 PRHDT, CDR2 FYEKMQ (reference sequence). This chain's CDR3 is CASSLQANYGYTF. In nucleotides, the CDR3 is TGTGCCAGCAGCTTACAGGCCAACTATGGCTACACCTTC.

Written as DNA, the CDR3 is TGTGCCAGCTCACAGCTGCCGGGACAGGACAATCAGCCCCAGCATTTT. This codes for CASSQLPGQDNQPQHF. V and J are TRBV18 and TRBJ1-5; TRBD1 agrees at 8 bases. The V and J ends lost 4 bases and 3 bases, in that order; junction bases with no gene match: 8. This CDR3 is 16 amino acids long. From germline, CDR1 is KGHSH and CDR2 LQKENI.

The CDR3 reads CASSPQDTNTGELFF. In DNA, the CDR3 is TGTGCCAGCAGCCCTCAGGACACGAACACCGGGGAGCTGTTTTTT. This chain connects TRBV7-9 to TRBJ2-2, with a weak D call TRBD1 (5 bases). The germline CDR1 and CDR2 sequences are SEHNR and FQNEAQ (reference sequence). The V gene lost 5 bases and the J gene lost 0 bases, with 10 bases spanning the gap. The CDR3 has 15 amino acids. Using reference TRBV7-9 and TRBJ2-2 for the parts outside the CDR3, the full variable domain is DTGVSQNPRHKITKRGQNVTFRCDPISEHNRLYWYRQTLGQGPEFLTYFQNEAQLEKSRLLSDRFSAERPKGSFSTLEIQRTEQGDSAMYLCASSPQDTNTGELFFGEGSRLTVL.

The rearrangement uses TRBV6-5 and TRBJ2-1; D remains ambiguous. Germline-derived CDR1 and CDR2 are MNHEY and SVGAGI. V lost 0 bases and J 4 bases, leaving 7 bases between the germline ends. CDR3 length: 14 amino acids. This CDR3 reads CASSYSTQYNEQFF. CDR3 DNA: TGTGCCAGCAGTTACTCGACACAATACAATGAGCAGTTCTTC.

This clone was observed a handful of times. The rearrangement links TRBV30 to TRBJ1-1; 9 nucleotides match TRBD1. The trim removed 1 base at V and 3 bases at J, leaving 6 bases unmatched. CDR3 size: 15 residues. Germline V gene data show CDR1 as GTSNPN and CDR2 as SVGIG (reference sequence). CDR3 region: CAWSATTGGYTEAFF. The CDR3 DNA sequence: TGTGCCTGGAGTGCCACCACAGGGGGCTACACTGAAGCTTTCTTT.

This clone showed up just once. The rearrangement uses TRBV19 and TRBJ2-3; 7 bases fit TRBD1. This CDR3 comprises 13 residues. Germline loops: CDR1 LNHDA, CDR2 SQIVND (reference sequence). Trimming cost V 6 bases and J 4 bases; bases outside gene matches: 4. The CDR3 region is CASSQQGPDTQYF. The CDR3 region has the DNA TGTGCCAGTAGCCAACAGGGGCCAGATACGCAGTATTTT.

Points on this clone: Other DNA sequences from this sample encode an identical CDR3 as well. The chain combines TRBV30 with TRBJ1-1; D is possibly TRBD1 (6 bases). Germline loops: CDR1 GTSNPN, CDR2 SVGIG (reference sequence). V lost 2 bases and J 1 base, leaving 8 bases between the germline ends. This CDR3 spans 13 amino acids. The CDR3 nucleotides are TGTGCCTGGAGTTTACAGGGGAACACTGAAGCTTTCTTT. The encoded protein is CAWSLQGNTEAFF.

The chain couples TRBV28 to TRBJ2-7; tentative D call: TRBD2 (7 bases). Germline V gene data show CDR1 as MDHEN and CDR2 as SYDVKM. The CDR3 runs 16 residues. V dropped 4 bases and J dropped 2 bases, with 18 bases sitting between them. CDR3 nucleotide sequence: TGTGCCAGCAGTTCGGGCTTGGGCGGGGGCGCCTACGAGCAGTACTTC. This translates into CASSSGLGGGAYEQYF.

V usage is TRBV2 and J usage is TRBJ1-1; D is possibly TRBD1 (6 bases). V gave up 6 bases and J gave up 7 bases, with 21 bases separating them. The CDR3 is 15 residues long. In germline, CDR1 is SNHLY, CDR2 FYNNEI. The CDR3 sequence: CASSRQDPQMGEAFF. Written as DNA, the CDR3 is TGTGCCAGCAGCCGACAGGACCCTCAGATGGGTGAAGCTTTCTTT.

The CDR3 sequence is CASSSSSGSGNTIYF. The CDR3, as DNA: TGTGCCAGCAGCTCGTCCTCCGGCTCTGGAAACACCATATATTTT. This chain connects TRBV5-6 to TRBJ1-3, with no clear D. The germline V and J ends were trimmed by 3 bases and 0 bases, with 10 bases remaining between them. The length of the CDR3 is 15 residues. Germline V CDR1 and CDR2: SGHDT, YYEEEE.

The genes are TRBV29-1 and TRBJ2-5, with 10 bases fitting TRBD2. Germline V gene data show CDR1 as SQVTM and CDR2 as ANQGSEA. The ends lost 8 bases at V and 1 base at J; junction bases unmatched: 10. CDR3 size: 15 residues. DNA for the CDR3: TGCAGCATCCTTTGGACTAGCGGAGCCCAAGAGACCCAGTACTTC. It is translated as CSILWTSGAQETQYF. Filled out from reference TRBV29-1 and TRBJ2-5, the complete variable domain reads SAVISQKPSRDICQRGTSLTIQCQVDSQVTMMFWYRQQPGQSLTLIATANQGSEATYESGFVIDKFPISRPNLTFSTLTVSNMSPEDSSIYLCSILWTSGAQETQYFGPGTRLLVL.

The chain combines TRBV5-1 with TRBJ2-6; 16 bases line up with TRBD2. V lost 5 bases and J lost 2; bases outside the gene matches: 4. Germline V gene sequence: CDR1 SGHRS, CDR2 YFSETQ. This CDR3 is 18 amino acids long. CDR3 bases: TGCGCCAGCAGTCCGGGACTAGCGGGGGGGCCTGGGGCCAACGTCCTGACTTTC. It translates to CASSPGLAGGPGANVLTF. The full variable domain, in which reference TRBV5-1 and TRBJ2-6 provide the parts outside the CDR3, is KAGVTQTPRYLIKTRGQQVTLSCSPISGHRSVSWYQQTPGQGLQFLFEYFSETQRNKGNFPGRFSGRQFSNSRSEMNVSTLELGDSALYLCASSPGLAGGPGANVLTFGAGSRLTVL.

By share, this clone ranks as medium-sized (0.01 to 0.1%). CDR3 coding DNA: TGTGCCAGCAGCTTGGTAAATCAGCCCCAGCATTTT. The encoded protein is CASSLVNQPQHF. The chain employs TRBV5-8 and TRBJ1-5; D is unclear. The CDR3 length is 12 residues. V dropped 0 bases and J dropped 4 bases, with 2 bases sitting between them. CDR1 and CDR2 (germline): SGHTS, YDEGEE. Full variable domain (missing parts from reference TRBV5-8 and TRBJ1-5): EAGVTQSPTHLIKTRGQQATLRCSPISGHTSVYWYQQALGLGLQFLLWYDEGEERNRGNFPPRFSGRQFPNYSSELNVNALELEDSALYLCASSLVNQPQHFGDGTRLSIL.

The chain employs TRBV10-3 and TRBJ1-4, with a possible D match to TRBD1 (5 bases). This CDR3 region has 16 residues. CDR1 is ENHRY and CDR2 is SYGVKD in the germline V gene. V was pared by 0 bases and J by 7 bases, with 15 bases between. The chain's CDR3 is CAISESGGGGLEKLFF. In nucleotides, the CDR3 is TGTGCCATCAGTGAGTCGGGAGGTGGGGGACTTGAAAAACTGTTTTTT.

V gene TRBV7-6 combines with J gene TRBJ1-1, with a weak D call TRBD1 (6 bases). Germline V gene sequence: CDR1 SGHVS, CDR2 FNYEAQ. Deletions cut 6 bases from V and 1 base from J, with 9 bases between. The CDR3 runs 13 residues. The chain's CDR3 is CASSGGKNTEAFF. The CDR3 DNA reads TGTGCCAGCAGTGGGGGCAAGAACACTGAAGCTTTCTTT.

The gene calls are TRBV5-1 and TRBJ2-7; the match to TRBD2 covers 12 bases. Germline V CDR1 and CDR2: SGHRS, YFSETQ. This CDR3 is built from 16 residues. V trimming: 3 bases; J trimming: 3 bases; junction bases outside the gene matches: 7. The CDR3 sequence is CASSSRETSGSYEQYF. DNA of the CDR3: TGCGCCAGCAGCTCGCGGGAGACTAGCGGGAGCTACGAGCAGTACTTC.

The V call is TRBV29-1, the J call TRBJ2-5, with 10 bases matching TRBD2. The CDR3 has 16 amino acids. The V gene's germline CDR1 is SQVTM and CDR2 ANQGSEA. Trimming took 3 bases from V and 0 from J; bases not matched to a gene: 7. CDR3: CSVDLAGETYQETQYF. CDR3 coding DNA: TGCAGCGTTGATCTAGCGGGGGAGACGTACCAAGAGACCCAGTACTTC.

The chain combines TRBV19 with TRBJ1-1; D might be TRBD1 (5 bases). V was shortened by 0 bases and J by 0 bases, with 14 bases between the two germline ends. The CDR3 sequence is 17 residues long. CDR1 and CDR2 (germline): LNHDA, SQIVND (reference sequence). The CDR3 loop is CASSIDLGRGMNTEAFF. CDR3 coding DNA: TGTGCCAGTAGTATAGATCTAGGAAGGGGCATGAACACTGAAGCTTTCTTT. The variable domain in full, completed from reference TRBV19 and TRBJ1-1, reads DGGITQSPKYLFRKEGQNVTLSCEQNLNHDAMYWYRQDPGQGLRLIYYSQIVNDFQKGDIAEGYSVSREKKESFPLTVTSAQKNPTAFYLCASSIDLGRGMNTEAFFGQGTRLTVV.

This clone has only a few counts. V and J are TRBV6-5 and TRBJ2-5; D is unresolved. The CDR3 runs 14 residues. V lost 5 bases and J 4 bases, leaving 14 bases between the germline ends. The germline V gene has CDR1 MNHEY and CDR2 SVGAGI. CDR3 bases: TGTGCCAGCAGTACCAGTGCTAGTGGAGAGACCCAGTACTTC. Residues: CASSTSASGETQYF.

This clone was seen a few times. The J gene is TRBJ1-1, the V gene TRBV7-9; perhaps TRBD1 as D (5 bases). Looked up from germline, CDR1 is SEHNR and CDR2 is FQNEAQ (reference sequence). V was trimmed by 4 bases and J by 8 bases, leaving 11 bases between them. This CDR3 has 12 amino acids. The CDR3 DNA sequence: TGTGCCAGCAGCTGGGGCCTGGACGAAGCTTTCTTT. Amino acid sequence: CASSWGLDEAFF.